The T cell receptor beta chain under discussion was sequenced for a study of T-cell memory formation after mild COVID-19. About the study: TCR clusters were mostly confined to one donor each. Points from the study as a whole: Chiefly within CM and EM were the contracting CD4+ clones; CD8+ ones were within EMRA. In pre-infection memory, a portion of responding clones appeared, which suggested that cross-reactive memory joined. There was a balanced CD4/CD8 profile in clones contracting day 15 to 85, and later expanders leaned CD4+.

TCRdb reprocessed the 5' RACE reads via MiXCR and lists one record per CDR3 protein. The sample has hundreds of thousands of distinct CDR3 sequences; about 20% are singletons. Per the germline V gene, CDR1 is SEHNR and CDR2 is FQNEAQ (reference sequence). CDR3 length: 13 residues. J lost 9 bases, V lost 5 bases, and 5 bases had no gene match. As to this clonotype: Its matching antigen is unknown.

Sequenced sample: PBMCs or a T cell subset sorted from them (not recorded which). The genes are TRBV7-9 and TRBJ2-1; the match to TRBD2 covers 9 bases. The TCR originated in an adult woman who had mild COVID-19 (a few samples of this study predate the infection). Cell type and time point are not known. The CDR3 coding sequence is TGTGCCAGCAGCCCACCGGGACTAGCTGAGCAGTTCTTC. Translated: CASSPPGLAEQFF.